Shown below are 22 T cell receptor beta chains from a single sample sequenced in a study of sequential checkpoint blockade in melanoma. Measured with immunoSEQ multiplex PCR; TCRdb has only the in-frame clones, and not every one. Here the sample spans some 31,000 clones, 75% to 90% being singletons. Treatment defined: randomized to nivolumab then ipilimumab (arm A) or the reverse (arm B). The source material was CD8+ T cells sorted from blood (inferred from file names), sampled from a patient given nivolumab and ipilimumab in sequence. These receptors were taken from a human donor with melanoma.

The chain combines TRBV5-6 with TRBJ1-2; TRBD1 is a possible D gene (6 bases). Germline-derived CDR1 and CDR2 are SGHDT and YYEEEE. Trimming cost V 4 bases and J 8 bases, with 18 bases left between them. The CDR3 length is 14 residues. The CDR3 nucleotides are TGTGCCAGCAGCCTGGGGGACACTCTGCGGGGCTACACCTTC. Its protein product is CASSLGDTLRGYTF.

The chain's CDR3 is CASSLPYRVQQYF. The CDR3, as DNA: TGTGCCAGCAGCTTACCTTACAGGGTGCAGCAGTACTTC. This chain joins TRBV11-2 and TRBJ2-7; perhaps TRBD1 as D (6 bases). CDR3 length: 13 amino acids. The germline gives CDR1 SGHAT, CDR2 FQNNGV. Trimming left V 2 bases short and J 8 bases short, with 13 bases between.

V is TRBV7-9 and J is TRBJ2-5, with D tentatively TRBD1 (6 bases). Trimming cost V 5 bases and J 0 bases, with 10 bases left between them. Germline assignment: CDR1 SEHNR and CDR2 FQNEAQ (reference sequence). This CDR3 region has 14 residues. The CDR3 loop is CASSGQKYQETQYF. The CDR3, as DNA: TGTGCCAGCAGCGGACAGAAGTACCAAGAGACCCAGTACTTC.

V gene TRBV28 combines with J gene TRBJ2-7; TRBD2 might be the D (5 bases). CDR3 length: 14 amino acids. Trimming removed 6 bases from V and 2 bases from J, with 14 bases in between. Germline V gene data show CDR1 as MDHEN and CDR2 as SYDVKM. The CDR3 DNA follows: TGTGCCAGCAGCTACTTTCGGGGTCCCTACGAGCAGTACTTC. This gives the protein CASSYFRGPYEQYF.

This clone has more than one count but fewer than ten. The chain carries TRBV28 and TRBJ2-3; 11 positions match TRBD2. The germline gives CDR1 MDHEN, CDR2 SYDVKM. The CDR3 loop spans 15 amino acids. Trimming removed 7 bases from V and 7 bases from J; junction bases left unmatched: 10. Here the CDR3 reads CASKYTSGSTYTQYF. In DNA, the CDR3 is TGTGCCAGCAAATACACTAGCGGGAGCACGTATACGCAGTATTTT.

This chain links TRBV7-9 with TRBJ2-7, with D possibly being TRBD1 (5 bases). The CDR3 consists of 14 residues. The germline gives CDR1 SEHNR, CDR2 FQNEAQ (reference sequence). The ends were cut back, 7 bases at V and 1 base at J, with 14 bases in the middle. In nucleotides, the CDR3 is TGTGCCAGCATGTTGCCAGGGCGATCCTACGAGCAGTACTTC. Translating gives CASMLPGRSYEQYF.

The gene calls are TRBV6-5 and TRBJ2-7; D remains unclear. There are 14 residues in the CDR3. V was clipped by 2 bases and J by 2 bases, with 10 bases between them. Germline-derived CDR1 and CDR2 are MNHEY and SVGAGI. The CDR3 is CASSYTGGTYEQYF. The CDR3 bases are TGTGCCAGCAGTTACACCGGCGGAACCTACGAGCAGTACTTC.

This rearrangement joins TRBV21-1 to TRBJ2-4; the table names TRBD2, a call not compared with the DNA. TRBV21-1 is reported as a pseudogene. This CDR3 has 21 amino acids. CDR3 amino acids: CASSTGTSGRRRVLAKNIQYF. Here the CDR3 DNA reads TGTGCCAGCAGCACAGGGACTAGCGGGAGGAGGAGAGTACTAGCCAAAAACATTCAGTACTTC.

CDR3 amino acids: CSARSDYGYTF. The CDR3, as DNA: TGCAGTGCTAGATCCGACTATGGCTACACCTTC. The chain recombines TRBV20-1 with TRBJ1-2; D remains ambiguous. This CDR3 comprises 11 residues. Per germline, CDR1 DFQATT and CDR2 SNEGSKA (reference sequence). V lost 2 bases and J lost 3, with 4 bases in between.

The CDR3 DNA reads as TGTGCCAGCAGCTTAGGCGTCGAGACCCAGTACTTC. Residues: CASSLGVETQYF. The chain is built from TRBV13 and TRBJ2-5; D remains ambiguous. V dropped 0 bases and J dropped 5 bases, with 4 bases sitting between them. Germline V gene lookup returns CDR1 PRHDT and CDR2 FYEKMQ (reference sequence). This CDR3 comprises 12 residues.

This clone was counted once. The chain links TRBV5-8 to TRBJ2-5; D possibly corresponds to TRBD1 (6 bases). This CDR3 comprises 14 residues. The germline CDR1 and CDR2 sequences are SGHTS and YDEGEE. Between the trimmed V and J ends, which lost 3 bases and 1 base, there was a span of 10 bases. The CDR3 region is CASSYRVRQETQYF. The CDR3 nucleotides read TGTGCCAGCAGCTACAGGGTACGCCAAGAGACCCAGTACTTC. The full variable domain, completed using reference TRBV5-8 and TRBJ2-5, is EAGVTQSPTHLIKTRGQQATLRCSPISGHTSVYWYQQALGLGLQFLLWYDEGEERNRGNFPPRFSGRQFPNYSSELNVNALELEDSALYLCASSYRVRQETQYFGPGTRLLVL.

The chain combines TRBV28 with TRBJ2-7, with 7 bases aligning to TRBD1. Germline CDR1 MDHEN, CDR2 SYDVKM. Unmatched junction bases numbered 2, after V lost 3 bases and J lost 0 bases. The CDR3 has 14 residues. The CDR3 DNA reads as TGTGCCAGCAGTTTTACAGGGGACTCCTACGAGCAGTACTTC. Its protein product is CASSFTGDSYEQYF.

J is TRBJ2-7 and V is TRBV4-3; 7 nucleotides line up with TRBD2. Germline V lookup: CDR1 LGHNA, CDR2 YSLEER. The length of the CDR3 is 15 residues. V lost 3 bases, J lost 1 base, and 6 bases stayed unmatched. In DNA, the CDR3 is TGCGCCAGCAGCCAGACGGCTAGCGGATCCTACGAGCAGTACTTC. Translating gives CASSQTASGSYEQYF.

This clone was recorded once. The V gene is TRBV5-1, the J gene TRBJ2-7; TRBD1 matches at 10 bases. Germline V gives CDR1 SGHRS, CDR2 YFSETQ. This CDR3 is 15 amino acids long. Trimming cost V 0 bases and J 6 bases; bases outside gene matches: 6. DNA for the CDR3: TGCGCCAGCAGCTTGGTTCCGGACAGGGGGTCCGAGCAGTACTTC. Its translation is CASSLVPDRGSEQYF.

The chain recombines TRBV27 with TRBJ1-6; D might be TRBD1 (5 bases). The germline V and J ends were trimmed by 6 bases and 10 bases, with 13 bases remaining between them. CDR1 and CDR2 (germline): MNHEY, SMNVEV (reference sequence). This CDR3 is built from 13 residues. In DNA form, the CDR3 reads TGTGCCAGCAGGACTCAGGGAGGGTCACCCCTCCACTTT. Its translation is CASRTQGGSPLHF.

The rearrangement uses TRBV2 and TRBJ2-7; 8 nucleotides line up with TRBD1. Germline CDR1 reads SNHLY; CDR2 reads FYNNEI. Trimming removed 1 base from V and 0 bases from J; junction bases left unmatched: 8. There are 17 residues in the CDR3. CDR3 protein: CASSEGTPGGHSYEQYF. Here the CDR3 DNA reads TGTGCCAGCAGTGAAGGGACGCCAGGGGGCCACTCCTACGAGCAGTACTTC. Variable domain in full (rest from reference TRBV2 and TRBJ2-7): EPEVTQTPSHQVTQMGQEVILRCVPISNHLYFYWYRQILGQKVEFLVSFYNNEISEKSEIFDDQFSVERPDGSNFTLKIRSTKLEDSAMYFCASSEGTPGGHSYEQYFGPGTRLTVT.

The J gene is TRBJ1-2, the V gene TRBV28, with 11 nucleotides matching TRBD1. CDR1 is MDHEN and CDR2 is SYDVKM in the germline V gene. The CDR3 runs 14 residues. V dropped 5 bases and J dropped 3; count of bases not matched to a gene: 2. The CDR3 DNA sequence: TGTGCCAGCAGTCGGACAGGGGGCGACTATGGCTACACCTTC. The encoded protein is CASSRTGGDYGYTF.

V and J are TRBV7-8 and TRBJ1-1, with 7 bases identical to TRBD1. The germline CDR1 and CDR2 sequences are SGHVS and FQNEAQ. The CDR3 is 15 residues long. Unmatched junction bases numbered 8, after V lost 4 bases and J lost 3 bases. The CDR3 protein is CASSSTGPGDTEAFF. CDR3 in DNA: TGTGCCAGCAGCTCGACAGGGCCGGGGGACACTGAAGCTTTCTTT. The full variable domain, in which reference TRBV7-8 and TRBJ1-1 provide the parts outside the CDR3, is GAGVSQSPRYKVAKRGQDVALRCDPISGHVSLFWYQQALGQGPEFLTYFQNEAQLDKSGLPSDRFFAERPEGSVSTLKIQRTQQEDSAVYLCASSSTGPGDTEAFFGQGTRLTVV.

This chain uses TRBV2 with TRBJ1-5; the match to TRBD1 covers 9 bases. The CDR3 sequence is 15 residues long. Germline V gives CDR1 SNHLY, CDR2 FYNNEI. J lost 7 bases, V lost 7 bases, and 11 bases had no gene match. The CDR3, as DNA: TGTGCCAGCACATCGCGGACAGGGGTAGGCCAGCCCCAGCATTTT. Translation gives CASTSRTGVGQPQHF.

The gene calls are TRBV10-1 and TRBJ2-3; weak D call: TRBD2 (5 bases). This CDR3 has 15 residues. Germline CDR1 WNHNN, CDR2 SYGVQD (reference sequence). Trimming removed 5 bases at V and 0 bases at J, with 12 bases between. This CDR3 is CASSNLRTSTDTQYF. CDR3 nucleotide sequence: TGCGCCAGCAGTAATTTGAGGACTAGCACAGATACGCAGTATTTT.

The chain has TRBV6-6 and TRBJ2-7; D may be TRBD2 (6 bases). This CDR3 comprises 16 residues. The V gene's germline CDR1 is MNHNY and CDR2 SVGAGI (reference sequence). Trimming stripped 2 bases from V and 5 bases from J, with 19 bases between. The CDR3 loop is CASSYPPGGVVNEQYF. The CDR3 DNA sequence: TGTGCCAGCAGTTACCCCCCCGGAGGGGTAGTGAACGAGCAGTACTTC.

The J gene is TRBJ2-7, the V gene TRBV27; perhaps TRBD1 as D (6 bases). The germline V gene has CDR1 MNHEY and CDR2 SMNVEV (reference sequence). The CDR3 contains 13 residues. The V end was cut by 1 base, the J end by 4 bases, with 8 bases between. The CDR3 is CASSLLRGYEQYF. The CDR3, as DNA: TGTGCCAGCAGTTTATTAAGGGGGTACGAGCAGTACTTC.